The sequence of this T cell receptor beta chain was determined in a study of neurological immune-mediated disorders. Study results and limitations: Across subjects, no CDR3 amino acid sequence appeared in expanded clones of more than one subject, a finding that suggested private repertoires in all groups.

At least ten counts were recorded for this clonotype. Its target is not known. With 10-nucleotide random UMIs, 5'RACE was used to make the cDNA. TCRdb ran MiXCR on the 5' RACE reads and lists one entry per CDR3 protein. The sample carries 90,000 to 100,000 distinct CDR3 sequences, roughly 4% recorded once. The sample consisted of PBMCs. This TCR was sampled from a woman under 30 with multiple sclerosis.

The DNA of the CDR3 is TGTGCCAGCAGCTCGTCGTGGACTAGCGGGAACCCGGGGATCGGGACGAGCTCCTACGAGCAGTACTTC. Protein product: CASSSSWTSGNPGIGTSSYEQYF. The V and J genes are TRBV11-1 and TRBJ2-7; 12 bases line up with TRBD2. Trimming at V came to 4 bases and at J to 0 bases, leaving 25 bases not matched to a gene. This CDR3 is built from 23 residues. Germline lookup yields CDR1 SGHAT and CDR2 FQDESV (reference sequence).